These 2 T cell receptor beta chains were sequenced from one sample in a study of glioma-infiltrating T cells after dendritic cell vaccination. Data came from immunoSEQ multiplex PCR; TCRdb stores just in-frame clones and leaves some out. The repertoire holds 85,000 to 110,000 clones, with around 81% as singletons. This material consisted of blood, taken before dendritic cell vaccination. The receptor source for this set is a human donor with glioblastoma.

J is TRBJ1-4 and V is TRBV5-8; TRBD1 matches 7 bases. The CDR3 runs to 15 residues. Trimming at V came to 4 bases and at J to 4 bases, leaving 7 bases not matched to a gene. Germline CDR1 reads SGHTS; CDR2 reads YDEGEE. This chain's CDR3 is CASSLSGDSNEKLFF. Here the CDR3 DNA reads TGTGCCAGCAGCCTGAGTGGGGACAGTAATGAAAAACTGTTTTTT.

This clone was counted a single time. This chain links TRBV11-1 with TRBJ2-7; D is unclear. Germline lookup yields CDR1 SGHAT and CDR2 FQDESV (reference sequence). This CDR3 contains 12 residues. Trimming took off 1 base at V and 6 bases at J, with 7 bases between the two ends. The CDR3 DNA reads TGTGCCAGCAGCTTAGACGCAGGCGAGCAGTACTTC. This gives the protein CASSLDAGEQYF.